The following is a T cell receptor beta chain sequence with its context. Its antigen is not identified. These data are taken from a study of OX40 agonist ivuxolimab in advanced cancers. At the level of the study: Administration of intravenous ivuxolimab to patients occurred every 2 weeks at 0.01 to 10 mg/kg.

Study results and caveats: Partial responders treated at 0.1-3.0 mg/kg exhibited clonal expansion among the lowest measured.

Data came from immunoSEQ multiplex PCR; TCRdb stores just in-frame clones and leaves some out. The sample consists of about 95,000 clones, approximately 85% of them appearing once. The sequence was obtained from an adult with an advanced solid tumor such as melanoma, head and neck, liver or kidney cancer. The sequenced sample was CD4+ or CD8+ T cells sorted from blood, obtained in a trial of the OX40 agonist ivuxolimab.

CDR3 protein: CASRLRPHPLAGRTYEQYF. CDR3 nucleotides: TGTGCAAGTCGCTTAAGACCCCACCCCTTAGCGGGACGTACCTACGAGCAGTACTTC. The chain recombines TRBV12-2 with TRBJ2-7; TRBD2 reflects the table's D call only, with no check against the DNA. TRBV12-2 is tagged as a pseudogene. The CDR3 runs 19 residues.